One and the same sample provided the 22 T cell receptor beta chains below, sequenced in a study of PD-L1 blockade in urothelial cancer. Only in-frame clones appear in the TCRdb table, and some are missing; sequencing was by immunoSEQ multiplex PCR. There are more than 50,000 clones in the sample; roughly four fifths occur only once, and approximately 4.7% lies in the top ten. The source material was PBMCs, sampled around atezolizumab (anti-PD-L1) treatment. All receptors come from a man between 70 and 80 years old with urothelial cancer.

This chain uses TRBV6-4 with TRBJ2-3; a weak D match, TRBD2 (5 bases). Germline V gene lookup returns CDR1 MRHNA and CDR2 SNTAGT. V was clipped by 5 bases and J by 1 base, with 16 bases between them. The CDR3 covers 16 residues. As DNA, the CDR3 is TGTGCCAGCAGTTTAGAAGCGGATAGGGGCACAGATACGCAGTATTTT. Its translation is CASSLEADRGTDTQYF.

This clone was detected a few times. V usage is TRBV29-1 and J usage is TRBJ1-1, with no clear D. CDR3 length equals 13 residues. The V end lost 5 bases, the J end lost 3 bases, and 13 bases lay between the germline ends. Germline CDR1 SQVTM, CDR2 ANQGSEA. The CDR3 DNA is TGCAGCGTTATCAGAGGGTGGGACACTGAAGCTTTCTTT. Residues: CSVIRGWDTEAFF.

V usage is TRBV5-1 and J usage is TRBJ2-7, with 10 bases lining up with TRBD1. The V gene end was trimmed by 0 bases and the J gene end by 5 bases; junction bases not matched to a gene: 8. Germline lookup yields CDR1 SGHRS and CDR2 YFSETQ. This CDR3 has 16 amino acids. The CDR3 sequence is CASSLEGQGWEDEQYF. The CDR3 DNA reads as TGCGCCAGCAGCTTGGAGGGACAGGGGTGGGAGGACGAGCAGTACTTC.

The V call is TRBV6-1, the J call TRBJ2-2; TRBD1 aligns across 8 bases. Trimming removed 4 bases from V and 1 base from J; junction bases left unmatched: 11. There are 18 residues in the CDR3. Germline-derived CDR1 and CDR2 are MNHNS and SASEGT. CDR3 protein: CASSGRDGQGWNTGELFF. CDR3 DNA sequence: TGTGCCAGCAGTGGTAGAGACGGACAGGGATGGAACACCGGGGAGCTGTTTTTT.

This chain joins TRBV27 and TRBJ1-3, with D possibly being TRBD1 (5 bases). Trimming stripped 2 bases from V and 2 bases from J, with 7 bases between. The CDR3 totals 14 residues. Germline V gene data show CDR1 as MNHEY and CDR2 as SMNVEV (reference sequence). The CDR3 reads CASSLRGAGNTIYF. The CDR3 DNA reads TGTGCCAGCAGTTTACGGGGGGCTGGAAACACCATATATTTT.

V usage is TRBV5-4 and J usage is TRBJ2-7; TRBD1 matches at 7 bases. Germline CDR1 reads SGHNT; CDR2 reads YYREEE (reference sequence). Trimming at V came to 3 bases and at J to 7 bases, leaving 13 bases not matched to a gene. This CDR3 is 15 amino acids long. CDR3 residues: CASSSNFDRVREQYF. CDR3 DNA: TGTGCCAGCAGCTCCAACTTTGACAGGGTCAGGGAGCAGTACTTC.

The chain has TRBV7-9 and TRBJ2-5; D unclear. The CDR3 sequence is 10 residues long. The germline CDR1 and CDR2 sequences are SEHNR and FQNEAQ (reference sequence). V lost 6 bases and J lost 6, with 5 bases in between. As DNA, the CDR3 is TGTGCCAGCAGTGGGCAGACCCAGTACTTC. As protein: CASSGQTQYF.

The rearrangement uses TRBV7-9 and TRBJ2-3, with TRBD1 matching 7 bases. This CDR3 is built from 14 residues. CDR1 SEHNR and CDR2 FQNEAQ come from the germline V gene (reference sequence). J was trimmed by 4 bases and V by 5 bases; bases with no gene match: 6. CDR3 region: CASSRNTGADTQYF. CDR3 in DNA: TGTGCCAGCAGCCGGAATACAGGGGCAGATACGCAGTATTTT. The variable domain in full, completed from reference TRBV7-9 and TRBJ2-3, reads DTGVSQNPRHKITKRGQNVTFRCDPISEHNRLYWYRQTLGQGPEFLTYFQNEAQLEKSRLLSDRFSAERPKGSFSTLEIQRTEQGDSAMYLCASSRNTGADTQYFGPGTRLTVL.

As DNA, the CDR3 is TGTGCCATCAGTCCTAGCGGGGCGGGTAACTACGAGCAGTACTTC. This translates into CAISPSGAGNYEQYF. The chain couples TRBV10-3 to TRBJ2-7; the match to TRBD2 covers 9 bases. V gave up 5 bases and J gave up 3 bases; unmatched junction bases: 8. Germline V gene data show CDR1 as ENHRY and CDR2 as SYGVKD. The CDR3 spans 15 residues.

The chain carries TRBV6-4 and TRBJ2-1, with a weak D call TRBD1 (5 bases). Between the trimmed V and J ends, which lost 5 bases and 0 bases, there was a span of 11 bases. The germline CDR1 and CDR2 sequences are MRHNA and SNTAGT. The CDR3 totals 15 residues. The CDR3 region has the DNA TGTGCCAGCAGTACCGGACAACACTCCTACAATGAGCAGTTCTTC. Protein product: CASSTGQHSYNEQFF.

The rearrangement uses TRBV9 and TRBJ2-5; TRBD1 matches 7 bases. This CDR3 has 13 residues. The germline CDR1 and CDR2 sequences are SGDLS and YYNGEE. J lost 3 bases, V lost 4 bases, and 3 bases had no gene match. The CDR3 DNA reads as TGTGCCAGCAGCCAGGGGACAGAAGAGACCCAGTACTTC. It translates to CASSQGTEETQYF.

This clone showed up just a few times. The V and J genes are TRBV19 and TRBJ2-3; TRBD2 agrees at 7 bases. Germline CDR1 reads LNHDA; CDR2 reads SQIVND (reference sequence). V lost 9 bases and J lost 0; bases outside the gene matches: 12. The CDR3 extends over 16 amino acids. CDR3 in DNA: TGTGCCAGCAAGGATGGGGGACTATCTAGCACAGATACGCAGTATTTT. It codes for CASKDGGLSSTDTQYF.

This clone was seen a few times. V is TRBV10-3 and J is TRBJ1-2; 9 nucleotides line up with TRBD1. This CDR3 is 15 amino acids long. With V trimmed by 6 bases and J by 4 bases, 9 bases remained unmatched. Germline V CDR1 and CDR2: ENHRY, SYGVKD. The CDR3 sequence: CAIRGTGTHFYGYTF. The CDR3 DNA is TGTGCCATCAGAGGGACAGGGACACACTTCTATGGCTACACCTTC.

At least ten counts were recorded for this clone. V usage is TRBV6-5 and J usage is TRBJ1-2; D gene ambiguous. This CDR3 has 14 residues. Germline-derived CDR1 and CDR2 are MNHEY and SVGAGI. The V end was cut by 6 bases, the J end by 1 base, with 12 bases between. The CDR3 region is CASSRPYYNYGYTF. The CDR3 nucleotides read TGTGCCAGCAGCCGCCCCTATTATAACTATGGCTACACCTTC.

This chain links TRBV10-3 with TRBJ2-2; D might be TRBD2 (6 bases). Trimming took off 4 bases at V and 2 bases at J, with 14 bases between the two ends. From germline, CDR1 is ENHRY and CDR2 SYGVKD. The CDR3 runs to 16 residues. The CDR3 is CAISALGGVNTGELFF. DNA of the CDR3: TGTGCCATCAGTGCCCTAGGCGGGGTCAACACCGGGGAGCTGTTTTTT.

DNA for the CDR3: TGTGCCATCCGGCCAGCGGGAACCACCTACGAGCAGTACTTC. It specifies CAIRPAGTTYEQYF. The V call is TRBV10-3, the J call TRBJ2-7; 7 bases line up with TRBD2. CDR3 length: 14 amino acids. Trimming cost V 8 bases and J 2 bases; bases outside gene matches: 9. Germline V lookup: CDR1 ENHRY, CDR2 SYGVKD.

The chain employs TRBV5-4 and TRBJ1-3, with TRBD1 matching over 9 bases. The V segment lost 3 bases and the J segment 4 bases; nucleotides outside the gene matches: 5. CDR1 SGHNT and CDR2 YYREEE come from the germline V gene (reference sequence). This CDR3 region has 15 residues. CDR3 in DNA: TGTGCCAGCAGCTGGGACAGGGCGGCAGGAAACACCATATATTTT. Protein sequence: CASSWDRAAGNTIYF.

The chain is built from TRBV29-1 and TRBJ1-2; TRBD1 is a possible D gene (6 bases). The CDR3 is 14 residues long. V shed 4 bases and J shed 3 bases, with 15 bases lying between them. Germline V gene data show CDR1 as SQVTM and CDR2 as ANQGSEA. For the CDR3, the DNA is TGCAGCGTTGGCGAGGGGGATAGGCACTATGGCTACACCTTC. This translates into CSVGEGDRHYGYTF.

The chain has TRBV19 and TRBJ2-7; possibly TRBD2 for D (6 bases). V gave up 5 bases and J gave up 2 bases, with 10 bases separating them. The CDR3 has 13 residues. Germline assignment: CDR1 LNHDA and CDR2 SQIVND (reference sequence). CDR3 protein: CASSPGGPYEQYF. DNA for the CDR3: TGTGCCAGTAGTCCCGGGGGACCCTACGAGCAGTACTTC.

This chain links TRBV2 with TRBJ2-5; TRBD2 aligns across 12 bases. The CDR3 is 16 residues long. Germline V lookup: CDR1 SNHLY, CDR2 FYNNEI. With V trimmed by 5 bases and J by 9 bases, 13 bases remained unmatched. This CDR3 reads CASSRSTSGGLGAQYF. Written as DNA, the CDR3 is TGTGCCAGCAGTCGTTCGACTAGCGGGGGCCTAGGGGCCCAGTACTTC.

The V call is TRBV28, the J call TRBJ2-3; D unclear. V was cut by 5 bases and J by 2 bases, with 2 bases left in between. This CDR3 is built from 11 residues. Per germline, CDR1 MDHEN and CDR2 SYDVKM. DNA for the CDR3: TGTGCCAGCAGTCACACAGATACGCAGTATTTT. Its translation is CASSHTDTQYF.

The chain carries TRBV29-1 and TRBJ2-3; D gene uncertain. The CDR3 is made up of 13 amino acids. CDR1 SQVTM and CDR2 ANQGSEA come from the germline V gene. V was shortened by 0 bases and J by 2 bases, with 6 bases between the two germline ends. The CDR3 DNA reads TGCAGCGTTGAAGACACAGACACAGATACGCAGTATTTT. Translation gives CSVEDTDTDTQYF.